What follows are 19 T cell receptor beta chains derived from one specimen sequenced in a study of OX40 agonist ivuxolimab in advanced cancers. Assay: immunoSEQ multiplex PCR; the TCRdb copy retains only in-frame clones and omits some. Altogether tens of thousands of clones are present, roughly nine tenths being singletons, with the ten largest covering approximately 0.45%. The sequencing here drew on CD4+ or CD8+ T cells sorted from blood, taken in a trial of the OX40 agonist ivuxolimab. The source is an adult with an advanced solid tumor such as melanoma, head and neck, liver or kidney cancer.

V and J are TRBV19 and TRBJ1-3; possible D gene TRBD1, 5 bases. The CDR3 totals 16 residues. The V end was cut by 7 bases, the J end by 0 bases, with 16 bases between. The germline V gene encodes CDR1 LNHDA and CDR2 SQIVND (reference sequence). This chain's CDR3 is CASIGTYGISGNTIYF. The CDR3 coding sequence is TGTGCCAGTATTGGGACCTACGGCATCTCTGGAAACACCATATATTTT.

The rearrangement uses TRBV19 and TRBJ2-3; D is perhaps TRBD1 (5 bases). The germline V gene has CDR1 LNHDA and CDR2 SQIVND (reference sequence). Trimming removed 7 bases from V and 0 bases from J, with 14 bases in between. CDR3 length equals 15 residues. The CDR3: CASNPQDTSTDTQYF. The CDR3 nucleotides are TGTGCCAGTAACCCCCAGGACACCAGCACAGATACGCAGTATTTT.

This chain connects TRBV18 to TRBJ1-5, with 8 bases fitting TRBD1. The CDR3 totals 16 residues. The ends lost 4 bases at V and 4 bases at J; junction bases unmatched: 9. Germline V gives CDR1 KGHSH, CDR2 LQKENI. The CDR3 loop is CASSQQRQGANQPQHF. CDR3 DNA: TGTGCCAGCTCACAGCAAAGGCAGGGGGCGAATCAGCCCCAGCATTTT.

V usage is TRBV10-3 and J usage is TRBJ1-1, with 9 bases matching TRBD1. This CDR3 region has 15 residues. CDR1 is ENHRY, CDR2 SYGVKD, per germline. V trimming: 2 bases; J trimming: 4 bases; junction bases outside the gene matches: 5. CDR3 bases: TGTGCCATCAGTGAGAAACAGGGGGCTGGCACTGAAGCTTTCTTT. It specifies CAISEKQGAGTEAFF.

The chain couples TRBV7-9 to TRBJ2-7; D is possibly TRBD2 (6 bases). The CDR3 consists of 12 residues. Trimming cost V 11 bases and J 6 bases, with 17 bases left between them. The V gene's germline CDR1 is SEHNR and CDR2 FQNEAQ (reference sequence). The chain's CDR3 is CAAGQGGTEQYF. CDR3 coding DNA: TGTGCCGCCGGGCAGGGAGGAACCGAGCAGTACTTC.

V and J are TRBV7-9 and TRBJ2-2, with TRBD2 as a possible D gene (6 bases). Trimming pared 5 bases from V and 1 base from J, leaving 14 bases between. The CDR3 consists of 16 residues. Germline V lookup: CDR1 SEHNR, CDR2 FQNEAQ (reference sequence). The CDR3 reads CASSTMAGLNTGELFF. The DNA of the CDR3 is TGTGCCAGCAGCACCATGGCGGGGCTGAACACCGGGGAGCTGTTTTTT.

The chain combines TRBV19 with TRBJ2-1; D is undetermined. Per germline, CDR1 LNHDA and CDR2 SQIVND (reference sequence). The CDR3 sequence is 15 residues long. Trimming took 7 bases from V and 0 from J, leaving 13 bases between them. CDR3 sequence: CASTWDSSSYNEQFF. The CDR3 nucleotides read TGTGCCAGTACCTGGGATTCCAGCTCCTACAATGAGCAGTTCTTC.

The V and J genes are TRBV10-2 and TRBJ1-2; D is ambiguous. The germline V gene encodes CDR1 WSHSY and CDR2 SAAADI. V gave up 2 bases and J gave up 2 bases, with 6 bases separating them. The CDR3 sequence is 13 residues long. DNA for the CDR3: TGCGCCAGCAGTGAGACAGAGAACTATGGCTACACCTTC. As protein: CASSETENYGYTF.

The J gene is TRBJ1-5, the V gene TRBV6-5; no clear D gene. The germline V gene encodes CDR1 MNHEY and CDR2 SVGAGI. With 6 bases removed from V and 2 bases from J, the gap between germline ends came to 14 bases. The CDR3 is 15 amino acids. CDR3 sequence reads: CASSPRRPGNQPQHF. CDR3 nucleotides: TGTGCCAGCAGCCCAAGACGGCCGGGCAATCAGCCCCAGCATTTT.

This chain links TRBV5-4 with TRBJ2-7; 10 bases align to TRBD2. The trim removed 2 bases at V and 0 bases at J, leaving 11 bases unmatched. The CDR3 consists of 18 residues. Germline V CDR1 and CDR2: SGHNT, YYREEE (reference sequence). The CDR3 reads CASSLNPSGRFTSYEQYF. The CDR3 DNA is TGTGCCAGCAGCTTAAATCCTAGCGGGAGATTTACCTCCTACGAGCAGTACTTC.

The chain recombines TRBV19 with TRBJ1-1, with a possible D match to TRBD1 (5 bases). V was clipped by 5 bases and J by 4 bases, with 14 bases between them. This CDR3 comprises 14 residues. The germline gives CDR1 LNHDA, CDR2 SQIVND (reference sequence). The CDR3 region has the DNA TGTGCCAGTAGTTTTGGACGGGGGAGCACTGAAGCTTTCTTT. As protein: CASSFGRGSTEAFF.

The CDR3 nucleotides read TGTGCCAGCAGTCGCTCGCCGGGCACACGGCGGACGGGTGAAAAACTGTTTTTT. Its translation: CASSRSPGTRRTGEKLFF. The chain carries TRBV2 and TRBJ1-4; no clear D gene. This CDR3 spans 18 amino acids. The germline CDR1 and CDR2 sequences are SNHLY and FYNNEI. V was clipped by 5 bases and J by 7 bases, with 26 bases between them. Variable domain in full (rest from reference TRBV2 and TRBJ1-4): EPEVTQTPSHQVTQMGQEVILRCVPISNHLYFYWYRQILGQKVEFLVSFYNNEISEKSEIFDDQFSVERPDGSNFTLKIRSTKLEDSAMYFCASSRSPGTRRTGEKLFFGSGTQLSVL.

V usage is TRBV6-1 and J usage is TRBJ1-4; TRBD1 matches 8 bases. This CDR3 comprises 15 residues. Germline V gene data show CDR1 as MNHNS and CDR2 as SASEGT. V gave up 2 bases and J gave up 10 bases; unmatched junction bases: 9. Here the CDR3 reads CASSERPRGQGKLFF. The CDR3, as DNA: TGTGCCAGCAGTGAACGGCCCAGGGGGCAAGGAAAACTGTTTTTT.

CDR3: CASSFGGGGNTIYF. In DNA form, the CDR3 reads TGCGCCAGCAGCTTCGGCGGGGGTGGAAACACCATATATTTT. This chain joins TRBV5-1 and TRBJ1-3; the D gene is possibly TRBD1 (5 bases). The CDR3 covers 14 residues. The V and J ends lost 2 bases and 3 bases respectively, with 9 bases between them. Germline assignment: CDR1 SGHRS and CDR2 YFSETQ. Using reference TRBV5-1 and TRBJ1-3 for the parts outside the CDR3, the full variable domain is KAGVTQTPRYLIKTRGQQVTLSCSPISGHRSVSWYQQTPGQGLQFLFEYFSETQRNKGNFPGRFSGRQFSNSRSEMNVSTLELGDSALYLCASSFGGGGNTIYFGEGSWLTVV.

This chain joins TRBV4-1 and TRBJ2-5, with D possibly called TRBD1 or TRBD2 (6 bases each). The better agreement between TRBJ2-7 and the DNA end casts doubt on the J call. The germline gives CDR1 MGHRA, CDR2 YSYEKL. CDR3 size: 14 residues. The CDR3 reads CASSRGEPPYEQYF. DNA for the CDR3: TGCGCCAGCAGCAGGGGGGAACCCCCCTACGAGCAGTACTTC.

The chain joins TRBV5-6 to TRBJ1-1; D might be TRBD1 (5 bases). The CDR3 covers 15 residues. The germline gives CDR1 SGHDT, CDR2 YYEEEE. Trimming cost V 0 bases and J 5 bases, with 14 bases left between them. As DNA, the CDR3 is TGTGCCAGCAGCTTGGCAAACGCAGGGTTAACTGAAGCTTTCTTT. Its translation is CASSLANAGLTEAFF.

The V gene is TRBV10-3, the J gene TRBJ1-2; D gene ambiguous. Germline V CDR1 and CDR2: ENHRY, SYGVKD. The CDR3 is made up of 14 amino acids. Trimming shortened V by 5 bases and J by 2 bases, and 12 bases separated the two germline ends. The CDR3 nucleotides read TGTGCCATCAGTACGGCAGTGCCCAACTATGGCTACACCTTC. Protein sequence: CAISTAVPNYGYTF.

V and J are TRBV19 and TRBJ1-2; D might be TRBD1 (5 bases). The CDR3 runs to 14 residues. CDR1 LNHDA and CDR2 SQIVND come from the germline V gene (reference sequence). Trimming cost V 6 bases and J 6 bases, with 17 bases left between them. DNA for the CDR3: TGTGCCAGTAGGGGGACTAATTTGGTTCATGGCTACACCTTC. This codes for CASRGTNLVHGYTF. Supplemented by reference TRBV19 and TRBJ1-2, the full variable domain reads DGGITQSPKYLFRKEGQNVTLSCEQNLNHDAMYWYRQDPGQGLRLIYYSQIVNDFQKGDIAEGYSVSREKKESFPLTVTSAQKNPTAFYLCASRGTNLVHGYTFGSGTRLTVV.

The chain combines TRBV4-3 with TRBJ2-2; 7 nucleotides match TRBD2. Per germline, CDR1 LGHNA and CDR2 YSLEER. V shed 1 base and J 5 bases; nucleotides not matched to a gene: 10. CDR3 length equals 17 residues. The chain's CDR3 is CASSQAFEGAGTGELFF. In DNA, the CDR3 is TGCGCCAGCAGCCAAGCCTTCGAGGGAGCGGGGACCGGGGAGCTGTTTTTT.